This T cell receptor beta chain was documented in a study of blood T cell repertoires in COVID-19. Study-wide context: Material from acute and convalescent COVID-19 was sourced from the United States, Italy and Spain. The cDNA or gDNA used as material had been derived from T cells, B-cell-depleted T cells, or PBMCs.

Unmatched junction bases numbered 8, after V lost 3 bases and J lost 5 bases. Germline loops: CDR1 LNHDA, CDR2 SQIVND (reference sequence). The CDR3 is made up of 15 amino acids. In the original processing: Nucleated cell counts were estimated from reference gene primer amplification. TCRdb's copy holds only in-frame clones and misses some; the assay was immunoSEQ multiplex PCR. V and J calls and clone size come straight from that table; D and trimming were deduced from the DNA. The sample has fewer than 150,000 clones, over 80% seen once. The sequencing input was peripheral blood. The sequence was collected from a woman between 45 and 65 years old with acute or convalescent COVID-19. The chain joins TRBV19 to TRBJ1-1; TRBD1 matches 8 bases. CDR3 in amino acids: CASSIGQGVWTEAFF. The CDR3 DNA reads as TGTGCCAGTAGTATCGGACAGGGTGTTTGGACTGAAGCTTTCTTT.